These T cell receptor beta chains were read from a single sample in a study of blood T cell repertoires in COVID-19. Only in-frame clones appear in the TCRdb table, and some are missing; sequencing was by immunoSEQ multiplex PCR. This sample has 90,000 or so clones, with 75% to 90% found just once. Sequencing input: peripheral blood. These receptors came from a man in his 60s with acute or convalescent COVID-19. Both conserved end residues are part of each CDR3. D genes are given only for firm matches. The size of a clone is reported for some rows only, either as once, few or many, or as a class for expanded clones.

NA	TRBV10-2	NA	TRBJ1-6	CARPGNGSYNSPLHF	TGCGCCAGGCCAGGGAACGGGTCCTATAATTCACCCCTCCACTTT
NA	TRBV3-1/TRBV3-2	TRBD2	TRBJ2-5	CASSPRSGGEETQYF	TGTGCCAGCAGCCCCCGTTCCGGGGGGGAGGAGACCCAGTACTTC
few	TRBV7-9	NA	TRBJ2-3	CASSPEGLRSTDTQYF	TGTGCCAGCAGCCCTGAGGGACTCCGAAGCACAGATACGCAGTATTTT
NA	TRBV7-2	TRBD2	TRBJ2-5	CASSLGLSTGGQETQYF	TGTGCCAGCAGCTTAGGTCTGTCAACGGGGGGACAAGAGACCCAGTACTTC
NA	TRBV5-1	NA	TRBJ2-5	CASSPRQETQYF	TGCGCCAGCAGTCCTAGGCAAGAGACCCAGTACTTC
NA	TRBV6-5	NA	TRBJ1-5	CASSYALGASPQHF	TGTGCCAGCAGTTACGCACTGGGCGCATCGCCCCAGCATTTT
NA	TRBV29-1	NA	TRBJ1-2	CSSEAGDPHYGYTF	TGCAGCTCAGAGGCGGGGGACCCTCATTATGGCTACACCTTC
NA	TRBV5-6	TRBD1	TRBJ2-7	CASSTGTGGAGYEQYF	TGTGCCAGCAGCACCGGGACAGGGGGCGCTGGGTACGAGCAGTACTTC
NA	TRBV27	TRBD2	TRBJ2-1	CASSLGGGATEQFF	TGTGCCAGCAGTTTAGGCGGGGGGGCAACTGAGCAGTTCTTC
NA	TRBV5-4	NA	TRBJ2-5	CASSSGETQYF	TGTGCCAGCAGCAGCGGCGAGACCCAGTACTTC
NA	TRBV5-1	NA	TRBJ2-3	CASSLGLGTDTQYF	TGCGCCAGCAGCTTGGGTCTAGGCACAGATACGCAGTATTTT
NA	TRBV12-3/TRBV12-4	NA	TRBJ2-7	CASRAGTAYEQYF	TGTGCCAGCAGAGCCGGGACTGCCTACGAGCAGTACTTC
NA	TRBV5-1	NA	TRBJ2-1	CASSEGPGSGLQFF	TGCGCCAGCAGCGAAGGCCCGGGCTCGGGATTGCAGTTCTTC
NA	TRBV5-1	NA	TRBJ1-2	CASSLNDVTGQRGYTF	TGCGCCAGCAGCTTGAACGACGTAACAGGACAAAGGGGCTACACCTTC
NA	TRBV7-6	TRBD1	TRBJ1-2	CASSSVRDRGVDHYGYTF	TGTGCCAGCAGCTCAGTCAGAGACAGGGGTGTAGACCACTATGGCTACACCTTC
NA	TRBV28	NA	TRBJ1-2	CASSPSGQGGQRVGYTF	TGTGCCAGCAGTCCCAGTGGGCAGGGCGGTCAAAGGGTTGGCTACACCTTC
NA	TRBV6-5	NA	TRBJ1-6	CASRTRSYNSPLHF	TGTGCCAGCAGAACGCGGAGTTATAATTCACCCCTCCACTTT
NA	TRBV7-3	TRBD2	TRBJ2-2	CASSQRTSGNTGELFF	TGTGCCAGCAGCCAACGAACTAGCGGTAACACCGGGGAGCTGTTTTTT
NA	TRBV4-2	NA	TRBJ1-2	CASSQDKAGPDGYTF	TGTGCCAGCAGCCAAGATAAGGCAGGGCCGGATGGCTACACCTTC
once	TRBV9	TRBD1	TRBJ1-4	CASSPRTGLNEKLFF	TGTGCCAGCAGCCCCCGGACAGGACTTAATGAAAAACTGTTTTTT
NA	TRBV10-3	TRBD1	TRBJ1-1	CAISVSGTGLRNTEAFF	TGTGCCATCAGTGTCTCCGGGACAGGGTTAAGGAACACTGAAGCTTTCTTT
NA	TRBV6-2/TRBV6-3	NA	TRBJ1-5	CASSTTGSNQPQHF	TGTGCCAGCAGTACGACAGGTAGCAATCAGCCCCAGCATTTT
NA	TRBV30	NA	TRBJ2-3	CAWSLTLNGQYF	TGTGCCTGGAGTTTGACATTAAACGGGCAGTATTTT
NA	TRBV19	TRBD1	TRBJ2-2	CASSRDRGPPGELFF	TGTGCCAGTAGTCGGGACAGGGGTCCTCCCGGGGAGCTGTTTTTT
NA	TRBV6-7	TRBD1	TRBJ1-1	CATQGFAEAFF	TGTGCCACACAGGGGTTTGCTGAAGCTTTCTTT
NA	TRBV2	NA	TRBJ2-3	CASTRDTDTQYF	TGTGCCAGCACCAGGGATACGGATACGCAGTATTTT
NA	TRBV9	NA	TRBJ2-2	CASSVAVGVGTGELFF	TGTGCCAGCAGCGTAGCCGTCGGGGTGGGCACCGGGGAGCTGTTTTTT
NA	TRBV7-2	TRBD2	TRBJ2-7	CASSLVEGRADEQYF	TGTGCCAGCAGCTTAGTGGAGGGGAGGGCCGACGAGCAGTACTTC
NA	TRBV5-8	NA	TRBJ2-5	CASLGQRNQETQYF	TGTGCCAGCCTTGGACAGCGAAACCAAGAGACCCAGTACTTC
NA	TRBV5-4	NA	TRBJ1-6	CASNDGGVFGSPLHF	TGTGCCAGCAACGATGGGGGGGTTTTTGGTTCACCCCTCCACTTT
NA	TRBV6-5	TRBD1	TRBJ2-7	CASKETGLSGYEQYF	TGTGCCAGCAAGGAGACAGGGTTATCAGGCTACGAGCAGTACTTC
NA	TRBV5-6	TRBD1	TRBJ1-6	CASSLIRSGGDSPLHF	TGTGCCAGCAGCTTGATCCGGTCAGGGGGAGATTCACCCCTCCACTTT
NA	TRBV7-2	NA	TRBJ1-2	CASSLAGLTSGYTF	TGTGCCAGCAGCTTAGCAGGTTTAACTAGTGGCTACACCTTC
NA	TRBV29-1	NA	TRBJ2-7	CSVEVAEYEQYF	TGCAGCGTTGAAGTAGCAGAGTACGAGCAGTACTTC
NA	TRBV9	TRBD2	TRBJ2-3	CASSGGLAVSTDTQYF	TGTGCCAGCAGCGGGGGACTAGCGGTTAGCACAGATACGCAGTATTTT
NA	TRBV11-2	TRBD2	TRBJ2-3	CASSPRTSGKDTQYF	TGTGCCAGCAGCCCTCGGACTAGCGGGAAGGATACGCAGTATTTT
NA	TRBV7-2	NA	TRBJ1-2	CASSIRGLYGYTF	TGTGCCAGCAGCATCAGGGGACTATATGGCTACACCTTC
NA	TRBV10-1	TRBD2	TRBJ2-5	CASSESGGETQYF	TGCGCCAGCAGTGAGTCGGGAGGGGAGACCCAGTACTTC
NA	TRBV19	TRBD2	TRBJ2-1	CASSLTGPTSGAPHEQFF	TGTGCCAGTAGTCTTACTGGCCCGACTAGCGGGGCCCCCCATGAGCAGTTCTTC
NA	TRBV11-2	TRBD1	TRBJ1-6	CASSVLGTGGNSPLHF	TGTGCCAGCAGCGTACTCGGGACAGGGGGTAATTCACCCCTCCACTTT
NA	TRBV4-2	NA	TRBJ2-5	CASSQVGRETQYF	TGTGCCAGCAGCCAAGTCGGTCGAGAGACCCAGTACTTC
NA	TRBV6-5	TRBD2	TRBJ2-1	CASRWTSGGAHEQFF	TGTGCCAGCAGATGGACTAGCGGGGGGGCTCATGAGCAGTTCTTC
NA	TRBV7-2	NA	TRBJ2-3	CASSLLRGDTQYF	TGTGCCAGCAGCTTGCTTAGAGGAGATACGCAGTATTTT
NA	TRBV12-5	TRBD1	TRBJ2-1	CASGSDRDHSYNEQFF	TGTGCTAGTGGTTCTGACAGGGATCACTCCTACAATGAGCAGTTCTTC
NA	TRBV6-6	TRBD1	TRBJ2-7	CASSSPGQFEQYF	TGTGCCAGCAGTTCGCCGGGACAGTTCGAGCAGTACTTC
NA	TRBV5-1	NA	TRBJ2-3	CASRGWGGERDTQYF	TGCGCCAGCAGGGGATGGGGAGGAGAGAGAGATACGCAGTATTTT
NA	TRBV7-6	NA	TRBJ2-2	CASSQQTEGDTGELFF	TGTGCCAGCAGCCAACAAACCGAGGGGGACACCGGGGAGCTGTTTTTT
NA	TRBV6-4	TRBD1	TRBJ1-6	CASSETWDSNSPLHF	TGTGCCAGCAGTGAAACCTGGGACAGCAATTCACCCCTCCACTTT
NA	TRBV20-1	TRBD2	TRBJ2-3	CSASNGQGGLADTQYF	TGCAGTGCTAGTAATGGCCAGGGAGGGTTAGCAGATACGCAGTATTTT
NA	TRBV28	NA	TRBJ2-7	CASSRDVHEQYF	TGTGCCAGCAGCCGGGATGTCCACGAGCAGTACTTC
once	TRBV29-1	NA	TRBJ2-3	CSVIPAGGTDTQYF	TGCAGCGTCATTCCCGCAGGGGGCACAGATACGCAGTATTTT
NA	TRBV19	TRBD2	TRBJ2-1	CASSIVVAGGQFF	TGTGCCAGTAGTATAGTAGTAGCGGGAGGGCAGTTCTTC
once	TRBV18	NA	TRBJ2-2	CASSPPDKAVTGELFF	TGTGCCAGCTCACCCCCAGACAAAGCCGTAACCGGGGAGCTGTTTTTT
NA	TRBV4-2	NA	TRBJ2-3	CASSQGGSTDTQYF	TGTGCCAGCAGCCAAGGCGGGAGCACAGATACGCAGTATTTT
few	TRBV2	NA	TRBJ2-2	CASSEVRNTGELFF	TGTGCCAGCAGTGAGGTTAGGAACACCGGGGAGCTGTTTTTT
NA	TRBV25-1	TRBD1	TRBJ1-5	CASSPTGGNQPQHF	TGTGCCAGCAGCCCGACAGGGGGCAATCAGCCCCAGCATTTT
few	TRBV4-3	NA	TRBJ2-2	CASSPLPRGTGELFF	TGCGCCAGCAGCCCGCTACCCCGAGGGACCGGGGAGCTGTTTTTT
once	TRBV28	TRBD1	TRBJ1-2	CASRGGQGFGGYTF	TGTGCCAGCAGGGGGGGACAGGGGTTCGGTGGCTACACCTTC
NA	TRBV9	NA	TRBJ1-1	CASSPRQSGNTEAFF	TGTGCCAGCAGCCCACGACAGAGTGGGAACACTGAAGCTTTCTTT